A selection of T cell receptor beta chains follows, all from one sample in a study of T cell changes during pregnancy in multiple sclerosis. Profiled with immunoSEQ multiplex PCR; TCRdb holds only in-frame clones, not every one. The repertoire holds 30,000 to 45,000 clones, with more than 75% as singletons. The sequenced sample was CD4+ T cells from peripheral blood mononuclear cells, obtained in the first trimester of pregnancy. These receptors came from a female donor with multiple sclerosis, enrolled in a pregnancy study. Each CDR3 is given with its conserved first and last residue. The order of the fields is J gene, V gene, clone size, D gene, CDR3 protein, CDR3 DNA. D genes are given only for firm matches. A row's size may be missing; if present it is once, few, many or a size class.

>TRBJ2-7|TRBV11-1|.|.
CAGSFSSGSGSYEQYF
TGTGCCGGCAGCTTTTCCTCGGGTAGCGGTTCCTACGAGCAGTACTTC
>TRBJ1-1|TRBV30|.|TRBD1
CAWSETGDTEAFF
TGTGCCTGGTCCGAAACAGGGGACACTGAAGCTTTCTTT
>TRBJ1-1|TRBV5-1|.|.
CASSFSGTYNTEAFF
TGCGCCAGCAGCTTTTCCGGGACATATAACACTGAAGCTTTCTTT
>TRBJ2-2|TRBV27|.|.
CASSLSGVDTGELFF
TGTGCCAGCAGTTTGTCAGGGGTCGACACCGGGGAGCTGTTTTTT
>TRBJ2-7|TRBV18|.|TRBD2
CASSQDGAGASEQYF
TGTGCCAGCTCCCAGGATGGGGCGGGAGCAAGTGAGCAGTACTTC
>TRBJ2-7|TRBV30|.|.
CAWGRGSVNEQYF
TGTGCCTGGGGACGAGGGAGCGTCAACGAGCAGTACTTC
>TRBJ2-1|TRBV9|once|.
CASSVRGAPDNEQFF
TGTGCCAGCAGCGTCCGGGGGGCCCCCGACAATGAGCAGTTCTTC
>TRBJ2-3|TRBV27|.|.
CASSLRTATDTQYF
TGTGCCAGCAGTTTAAGGACAGCGACAGATACGCAGTATTTT
>TRBJ2-2|TRBV30|.|TRBD2
CAFTRLAGGWDTGELFF
TGTGCCTTTACTAGACTAGCGGGAGGGTGGGACACCGGGGAGCTGTTTTTT
>TRBJ2-1|TRBV10-3|.|TRBD1
CAISEAGTGGNEQFF
TGTGCCATCAGTGAGGCCGGGACAGGGGGTAATGAGCAGTTCTTC
>TRBJ2-2|TRBV14|few|TRBD1
CASSQATGAGELFF
TGTGCCAGCAGCCAGGCGACAGGGGCCGGGGAGCTGTTTTTT
>TRBJ2-3|TRBV5-1|.|.
CASSPRADTQYF
TGCGCCAGCAGCCCACGGGCAGATACGCAGTATTTT
>TRBJ2-5|TRBV6-1|.|.
CASRGPQSQYF
TGTGCCAGCAGGGGCCCGCAGTCCCAGTACTTC
>TRBJ1-2|TRBV9|.|TRBD1
CASSASTGGEFYGYTF
TGTGCCAGCAGCGCCTCGACAGGGGGCGAGTTCTATGGCTACACCTTC
>TRBJ2-2|TRBV30|.|.
CAWSVRRTTGELFF
TGTGCCTGGAGTGTTCGCAGGACTACCGGGGAGCTGTTTTTT
>TRBJ2-7|TRBV7-9|.|.
CASSLGGYTYEQYF
TGTGCCAGCAGCTTAGGAGGGTACACCTACGAGCAGTACTTC
>TRBJ2-7|TRBV28|once|.
CASSRGIGYEQYF
TGTGCCAGCAGCAGAGGTATAGGCTACGAGCAGTACTTC
>TRBJ1-1|TRBV11-2|.|.
CASSFQVQTNTEAFF
TGTGCCAGCAGCTTCCAAGTACAGACGAACACTGAAGCTTTCTTT
>TRBJ2-2|TRBV6-5|.|TRBD1
CASSYLQGAPGELFF
TGTGCCAGCAGTTACCTTCAGGGGGCACCCGGGGAGCTGTTTTTT
>TRBJ2-3|TRBV7-3|.|TRBD1
CASSTGQNTDTQYF
TGTGCCAGCAGCACGGGACAGAACACAGATACGCAGTATTTT
>TRBJ1-1|TRBV7-9|.|TRBD1
CASRPTGGNTEAFF
TGTGCCAGCAGACCTACAGGGGGAAACACTGAAGCTTTCTTT
>TRBJ1-4|TRBV28|.|.
CASSAPLWRANEKLFF
TGTGCCAGCAGTGCACCCCTGTGGAGGGCTAATGAAAAACTGTTTTTT
>TRBJ1-4|TRBV6-1|.|.
CASSENSRGATVGEKLFF
TGTGCCAGCAGTGAAAACAGCAGGGGCGCGACGGTGGGGGAAAAACTGTTTTTT